Below, 3 T cell receptor beta chains from the same sample are listed, as sequenced in a study of blood T cell repertoires in COVID-19. The protocol was immunoSEQ multiplex PCR, while the TCRdb copy is restricted to in-frame clones and leaves out a portion. The sample shows almost 300,000 clones, more than 75% of them seen only once. Sequenced material: peripheral blood. These receptors came from a man aged 70-80 years with acute or convalescent COVID-19.

This chain links TRBV5-1 with TRBJ2-5; perhaps TRBD2 as D (6 bases). Trimming pared 0 bases from V and 7 bases from J, leaving 22 bases between. The CDR3 sequence is 17 residues long. CDR1 SGHRS and CDR2 YFSETQ come from the germline V gene. CDR3 amino acids: CASSLDGRGASLGTQYF. The CDR3 DNA reads as TGCGCCAGCAGCTTGGACGGGAGAGGGGCCTCACTTGGGACCCAGTACTTC. Full variable domain (rest looked up from reference TRBV5-1 and TRBJ2-5): KAGVTQTPRYLIKTRGQQVTLSCSPISGHRSVSWYQQTPGQGLQFLFEYFSETQRNKGNFPGRFSGRQFSNSRSEMNVSTLELGDSALYLCASSLDGRGASLGTQYFGPGTRLLVL.

The chain links TRBV19 to TRBJ2-5; unclear D gene. The CDR3 contains 13 residues. The germline V and J ends were trimmed by 8 bases and 5 bases, with 15 bases remaining between them. CDR1 and CDR2 from the germline V gene are LNHDA and SQIVND (reference sequence). The CDR3 sequence: CASSIDDRETQYF. Here the CDR3 DNA reads TGTGCCAGTTCCATAGATGATCGCGAGACCCAGTACTTC.

This chain joins TRBV28 and TRBJ1-2; D unclear. This CDR3 comprises 14 residues. Germline V CDR1 and CDR2: MDHEN, SYDVKM. V was shortened by 6 bases and J by 5 bases, with 16 bases between the two germline ends. CDR3 sequence: CASSPRGDWYGYTF. The DNA of the CDR3 is TGTGCCAGCAGCCCCCGGGGTGATTGGTATGGCTACACCTTC.